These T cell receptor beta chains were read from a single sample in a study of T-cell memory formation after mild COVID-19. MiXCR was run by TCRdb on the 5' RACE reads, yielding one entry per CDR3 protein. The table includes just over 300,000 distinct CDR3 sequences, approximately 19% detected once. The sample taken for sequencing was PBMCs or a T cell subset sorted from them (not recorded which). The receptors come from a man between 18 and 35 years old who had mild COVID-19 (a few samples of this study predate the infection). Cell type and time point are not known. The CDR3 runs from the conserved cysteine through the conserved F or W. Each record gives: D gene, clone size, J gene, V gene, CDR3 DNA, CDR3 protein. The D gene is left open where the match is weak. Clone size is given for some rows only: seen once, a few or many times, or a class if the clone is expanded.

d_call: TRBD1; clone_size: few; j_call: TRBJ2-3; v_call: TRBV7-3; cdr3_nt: TGTGCCAGCAGCTTAAGGGCAGGGGGCGGTGGTACGCAGTATTTT; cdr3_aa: CASSLRAGGGGTQYF
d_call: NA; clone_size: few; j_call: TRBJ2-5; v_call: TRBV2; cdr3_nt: TGTGCCAGCAGTGTCGAACGAGAGACCCAGTACTTC; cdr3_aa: CASSVERETQYF
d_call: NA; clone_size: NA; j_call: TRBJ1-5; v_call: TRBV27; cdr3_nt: TGTGCCAGCAGTTTAGCGGTCGGCCAGCCCCAGCATTTT; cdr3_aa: CASSLAVGQPQHF
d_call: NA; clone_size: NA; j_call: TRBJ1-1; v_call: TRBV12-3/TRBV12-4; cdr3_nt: TGTGCCAGCAGTTTATATAGGGGTTTGGGGAACACTGAAGCTTTCTTT; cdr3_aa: CASSLYRGLGNTEAFF
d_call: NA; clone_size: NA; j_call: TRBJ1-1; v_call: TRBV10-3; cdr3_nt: TGTGCCATCCGGGGTCACCGGGACGTCGAGGGCACTGAAGCTTTCTTT; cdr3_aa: CAIRGHRDVEGTEAFF
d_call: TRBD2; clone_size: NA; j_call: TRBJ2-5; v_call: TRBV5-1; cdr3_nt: TGCGCCAGCAGCCTGCTGGGGAGCGGGGTAGAGACCCAGTACTTC; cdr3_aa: CASSLLGSGVETQYF
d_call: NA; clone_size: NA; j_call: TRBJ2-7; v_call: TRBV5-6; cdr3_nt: TGTGCCAGCAGCTTGGAGGGTTTCGCCTACGAGCAGTACTTC; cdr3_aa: CASSLEGFAYEQYF
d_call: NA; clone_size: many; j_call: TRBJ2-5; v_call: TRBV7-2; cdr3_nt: TGTGCCAGCAGCCCTACTGGCGCACCCATGAAGACCCAGTACTTC; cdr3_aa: CASSPTGAPMKTQYF
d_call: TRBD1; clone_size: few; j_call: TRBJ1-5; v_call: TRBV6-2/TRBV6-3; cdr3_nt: TGTGCCAGCAGTTACGACAGGGATCAGCCCCAGCATTTT; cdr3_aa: CASSYDRDQPQHF
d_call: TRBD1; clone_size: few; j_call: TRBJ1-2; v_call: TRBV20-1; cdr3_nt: TGCAGTGCTCCCGAATCAAACAGGGGAGTCAACTATGGCTACACCTTC; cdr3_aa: CSAPESNRGVNYGYTF
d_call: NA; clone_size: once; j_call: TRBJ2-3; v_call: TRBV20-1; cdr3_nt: TGCAGTGCTAGAGAGGTCAGGGTAGGAGATACGCAGTATTTT; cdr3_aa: CSAREVRVGDTQYF
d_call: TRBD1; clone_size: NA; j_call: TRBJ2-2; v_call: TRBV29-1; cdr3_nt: TGCAGCGTTGACAGGGGGCGGGGTACCGGGGAGCTGTTTTTT; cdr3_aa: CSVDRGRGTGELFF
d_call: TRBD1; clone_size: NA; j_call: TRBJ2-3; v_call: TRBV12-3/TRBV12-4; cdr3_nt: TGTGCCAGCAGTATGGGACAGGGAGGCACAGATACGCAGTATTTT; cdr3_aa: CASSMGQGGTDTQYF
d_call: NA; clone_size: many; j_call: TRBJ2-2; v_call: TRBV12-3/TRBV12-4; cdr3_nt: TGTGCCAGCAGTTTCCGGCCCGGGGAGCTGTTTTTT; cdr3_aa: CASSFRPGELFF
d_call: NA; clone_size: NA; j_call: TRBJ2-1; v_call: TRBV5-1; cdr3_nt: TGCGCCAGCAGCTTTCCCGGGGGCAATGAGCAGTTCTTC; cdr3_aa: CASSFPGGNEQFF
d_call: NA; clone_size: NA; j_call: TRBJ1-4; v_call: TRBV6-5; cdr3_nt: TGTGCCAGCAGTGACCGGGACGTAGGGGAAAAACTGTTTTTT; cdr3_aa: CASSDRDVGEKLFF
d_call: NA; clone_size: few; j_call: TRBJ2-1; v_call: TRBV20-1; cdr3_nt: TGCAGTGCTCCGGACAATGAGCAGTTCTTC; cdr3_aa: CSAPDNEQFF
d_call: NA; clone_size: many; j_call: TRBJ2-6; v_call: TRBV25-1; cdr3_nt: TGTGCCAGCAGGGGGTCTGGGGCCAACGTCCTGACTTTC; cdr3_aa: CASRGSGANVLTF
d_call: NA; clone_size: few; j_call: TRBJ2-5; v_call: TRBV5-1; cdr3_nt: TGCGCCAGCAGCCCCGGGGCCGGGGAGACCCAGTACTTC; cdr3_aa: CASSPGAGETQYF
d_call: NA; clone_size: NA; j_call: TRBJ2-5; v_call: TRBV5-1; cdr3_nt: TGCGCCAGCAGCTTCGAATGGGAGACCCAGTACTTC; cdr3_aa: CASSFEWETQYF
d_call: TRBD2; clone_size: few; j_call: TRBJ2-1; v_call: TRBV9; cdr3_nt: TGTGCCAGCACATCGACTAGCGGGGAATCAAGAGAGCAGTTCTTC; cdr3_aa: CASTSTSGESREQFF
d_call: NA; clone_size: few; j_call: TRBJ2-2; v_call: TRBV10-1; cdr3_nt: TGCGCCAGCAGTTGGAGACAGGCCGGGGAGCTGTTTTTT; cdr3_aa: CASSWRQAGELFF
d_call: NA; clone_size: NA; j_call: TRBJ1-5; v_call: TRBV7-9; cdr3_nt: TGTGCCAGCAGTCCCGGGCCATCCCAACCCCAGCATTTT; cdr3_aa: CASSPGPSQPQHF
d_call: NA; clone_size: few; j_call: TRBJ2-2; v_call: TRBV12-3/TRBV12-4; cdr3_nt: TGTGCCAGCAGGACAGATTACACCGGGGAGCTGTTTTTT; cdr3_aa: CASRTDYTGELFF
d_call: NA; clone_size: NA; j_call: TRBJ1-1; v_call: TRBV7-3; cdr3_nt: TGTGCCAGCAGCGACAACCCCGGGACGGAAGCTTTCTTT; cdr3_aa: CASSDNPGTEAFF
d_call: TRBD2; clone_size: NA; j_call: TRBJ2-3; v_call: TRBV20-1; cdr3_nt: TGCAGTGCCACTCACCGAGGGTTAGCGGGGGAAACAGATACGCAGTATTTT; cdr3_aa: CSATHRGLAGETDTQYF
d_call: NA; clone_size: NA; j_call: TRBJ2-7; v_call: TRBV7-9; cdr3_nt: TGTGCCAGCAGCTCCAGCCTCAACTACGAGCAGTACTTC; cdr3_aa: CASSSSLNYEQYF
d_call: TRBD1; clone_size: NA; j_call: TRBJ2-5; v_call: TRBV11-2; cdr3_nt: TGTGCCAGCAGCAAACCGGGACAGGGACAAGAGACCCAGTACTTC; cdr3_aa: CASSKPGQGQETQYF
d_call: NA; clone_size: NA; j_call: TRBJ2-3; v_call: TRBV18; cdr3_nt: TGTGCCAGCTCACCGACAGGACCCGCCGGCACAGATACGCAGTATTTT; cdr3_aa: CASSPTGPAGTDTQYF
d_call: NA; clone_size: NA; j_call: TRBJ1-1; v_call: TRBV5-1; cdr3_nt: TGCGCCAGCCGTGGGGCAGGTGGACCTAAAGCTTTCTTT; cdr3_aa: CASRGAGGPKAFF
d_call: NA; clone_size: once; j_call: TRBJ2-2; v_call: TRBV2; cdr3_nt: TGTGCCAGCAGTGAAGTTGCGACGGAGAACACCGGGGAGCTGTTTTTT; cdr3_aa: CASSEVATENTGELFF
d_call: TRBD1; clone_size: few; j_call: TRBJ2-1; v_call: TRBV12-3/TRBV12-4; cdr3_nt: TGTGCCAGCAGTTGGACAGGGGGCTCTCGGGAGCAGTTCTTC; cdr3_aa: CASSWTGGSREQFF
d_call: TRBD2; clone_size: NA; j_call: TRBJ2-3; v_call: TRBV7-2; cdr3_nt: TGTGCCAGCACCTCCGGGGGGGCTAGCACAGATACGCAGTATTTT; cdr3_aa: CASTSGGASTDTQYF
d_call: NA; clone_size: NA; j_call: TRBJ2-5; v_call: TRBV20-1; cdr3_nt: TGCAGTGTTTTTCATGGTTTCGAGACCCAGTACTTC; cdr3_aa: CSVFHGFETQYF
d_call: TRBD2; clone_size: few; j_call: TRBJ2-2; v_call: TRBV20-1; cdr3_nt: TGCAGTGCTAGAGATCTTGGGGGGGTCGTTGGGGAGCTGTTTTTT; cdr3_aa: CSARDLGGVVGELFF
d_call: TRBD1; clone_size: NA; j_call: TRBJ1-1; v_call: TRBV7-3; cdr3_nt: TGTGCCAGCAGCACCCGAGGACAGGGGAAAGCTTTCTTT; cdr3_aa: CASSTRGQGKAFF
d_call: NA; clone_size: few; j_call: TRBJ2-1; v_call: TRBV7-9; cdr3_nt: TGTGCCAGCAGCCTACAGCGTCGCTCCTACAATGAGCAGTTCTTC; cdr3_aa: CASSLQRRSYNEQFF
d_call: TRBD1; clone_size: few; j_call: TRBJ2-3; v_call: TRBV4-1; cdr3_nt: TGCGCCAGCAGCCTGGCGGACAGGGGGTCAGATACGCAGTATTTT; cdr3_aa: CASSLADRGSDTQYF
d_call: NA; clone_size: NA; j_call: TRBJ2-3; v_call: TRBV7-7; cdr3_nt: TGTGCTAGCAGTCCCGGCGGGGAGAGCACAGATACGCAGTATTTT; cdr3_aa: CASSPGGESTDTQYF
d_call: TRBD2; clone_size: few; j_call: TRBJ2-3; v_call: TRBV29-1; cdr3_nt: TGCAGCGTAGATACGGGACTAGCGGGGGAAGATACGCAGTATTTT; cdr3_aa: CSVDTGLAGEDTQYF
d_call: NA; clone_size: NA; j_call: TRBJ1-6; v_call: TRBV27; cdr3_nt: TGTGCCAGCAACTGGGGGGCTCCGGGTTCACCCCTCCACTTT; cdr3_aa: CASNWGAPGSPLHF
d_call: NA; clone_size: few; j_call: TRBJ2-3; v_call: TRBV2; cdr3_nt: TGTGCCAGCAGCTCGGAGCGGACAGATACGCAGTATTTT; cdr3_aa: CASSSERTDTQYF
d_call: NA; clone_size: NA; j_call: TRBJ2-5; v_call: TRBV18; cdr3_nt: TGTGCCAGCTCACCACTGCAGGCCGCCCAAGAGACCCAGTACTTC; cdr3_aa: CASSPLQAAQETQYF
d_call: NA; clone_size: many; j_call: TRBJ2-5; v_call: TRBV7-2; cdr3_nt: TGTGCCAGCAGCCTCTCCTGGGGACAAGAGACCCAGTACTTC; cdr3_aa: CASSLSWGQETQYF
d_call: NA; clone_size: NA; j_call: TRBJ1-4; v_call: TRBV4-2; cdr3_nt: TGTGCCAGCAGCCAAGGGACCGCTCAAACAACTAATGAAAAACTGTTTTTT; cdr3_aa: CASSQGTAQTTNEKLFF
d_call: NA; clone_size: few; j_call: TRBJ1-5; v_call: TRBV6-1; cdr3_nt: TGTGCCAGCAGTGAAGGGATCGGGGACAATCAGCCCCAGCATTTT; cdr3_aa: CASSEGIGDNQPQHF
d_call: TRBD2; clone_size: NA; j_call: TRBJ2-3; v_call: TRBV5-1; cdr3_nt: TGCGCCAGCAGCTTAGAGGGCCCGACTAGCGGGGGGCTTCGTACGCAGTATTTT; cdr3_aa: CASSLEGPTSGGLRTQYF
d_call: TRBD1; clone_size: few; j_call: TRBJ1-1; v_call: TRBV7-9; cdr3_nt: TGTGCCAGCAGCTTAGGTCGGCCGGGACAGGGAACCACTGAAGCTTTCTTT; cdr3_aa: CASSLGRPGQGTTEAFF
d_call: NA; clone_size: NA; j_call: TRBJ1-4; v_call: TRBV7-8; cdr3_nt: TGTGCCAGCAGCTCCCGGGCGGTGGCTAATGAAAAACTGTTTTTT; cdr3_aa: CASSSRAVANEKLFF
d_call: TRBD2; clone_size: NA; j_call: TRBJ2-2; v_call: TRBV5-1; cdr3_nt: TGCGCCAGCAGCCCCCGGCTAGCGGGGGGAAACACCGGGGAGCTGTTTTTT; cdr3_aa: CASSPRLAGGNTGELFF
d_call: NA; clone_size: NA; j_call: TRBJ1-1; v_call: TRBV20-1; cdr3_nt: TGCAGTGCTAGAGGGGCCGGCCTGAACACTGAAGCTTTCTTT; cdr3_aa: CSARGAGLNTEAFF
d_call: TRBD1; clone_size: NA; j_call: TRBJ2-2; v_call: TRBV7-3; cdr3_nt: TGTGCCAGCAGCTTACGGCAGGGGGACACCGGGGAGCTGTTTTTT; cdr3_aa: CASSLRQGDTGELFF
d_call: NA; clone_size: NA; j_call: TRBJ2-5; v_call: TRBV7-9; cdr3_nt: TGTGCCAGCAGCAACCGGGACGGATCCCTTAGGGAGACCCAGTACTTC; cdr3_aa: CASSNRDGSLRETQYF
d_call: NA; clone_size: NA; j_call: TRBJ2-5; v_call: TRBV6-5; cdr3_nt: TGTGCCAGCAGTTTTCCGGGGGTGAGAGAGACCCAGTACTTC; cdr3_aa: CASSFPGVRETQYF